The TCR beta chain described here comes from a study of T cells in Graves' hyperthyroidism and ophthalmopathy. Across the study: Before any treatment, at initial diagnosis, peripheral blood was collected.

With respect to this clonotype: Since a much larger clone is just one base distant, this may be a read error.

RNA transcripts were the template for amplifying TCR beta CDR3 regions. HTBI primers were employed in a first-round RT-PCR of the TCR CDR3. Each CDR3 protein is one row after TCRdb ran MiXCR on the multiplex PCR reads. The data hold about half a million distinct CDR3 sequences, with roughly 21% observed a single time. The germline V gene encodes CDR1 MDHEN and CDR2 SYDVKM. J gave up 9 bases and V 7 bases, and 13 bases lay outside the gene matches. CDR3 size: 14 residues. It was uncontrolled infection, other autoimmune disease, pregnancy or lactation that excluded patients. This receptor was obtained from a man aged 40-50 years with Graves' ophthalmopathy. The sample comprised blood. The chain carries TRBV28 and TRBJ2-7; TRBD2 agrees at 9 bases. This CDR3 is CASKVSLAGRGQYF. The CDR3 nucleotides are TGTGCCAGCAAGGTTAGCCTAGCGGGGCGAGGGCAGTACTTC.